The 4 T cell receptor beta chains listed next were all sequenced from one sample in a study of blood T cell repertoires in COVID-19. This table comes from immunoSEQ multiplex PCR, and its TCRdb copy is limited to in-frame clones, with some not included. The table records approximately 340,000 clones, roughly 90% of them present only once. Source material: PBMCs or T cells enriched from blood (not recorded which). These receptor sequences come from a woman aged 40 to 55 who had been exposed to COVID-19.

This chain uses TRBV5-1 with TRBJ1-2; possible D gene TRBD1, 5 bases. CDR1 is SGHRS, CDR2 YFSETQ, per germline. CDR3 length: 17 amino acids. Trimming took off 6 bases at V and 0 bases at J, with 21 bases between the two ends. The CDR3 nucleotides read TGCGCCAGCACTCCTCGGCCGGGGGAAGAACCTAACTATGGCTACACCTTC. Encoded protein: CASTPRPGEEPNYGYTF.

V usage is TRBV24-1 and J usage is TRBJ2-1, with 8 bases matching TRBD2. This CDR3 spans 15 amino acids. Unmatched junction bases numbered 10, after V lost 6 bases and J lost 7 bases. Germline CDR1 is KGHDR and CDR2 is SFDVKD. The CDR3 DNA reads as TGTGCCACCAGTCAACCGGGAGGGCCTTGGAATGAGCAGTTCTTC. Protein product: CATSQPGGPWNEQFF.

The chain carries TRBV27 and TRBJ1-2, with a possible D match to TRBD1 (6 bases). Trimming removed 6 bases from V and 3 bases from J, with 35 bases in between. CDR3 size: 21 residues. Germline V gene lookup returns CDR1 MNHEY and CDR2 SMNVEV (reference sequence). CDR3 region: CASRPDSTPTAYRVKDYGYTF. CDR3 DNA sequence: TGTGCCAGCAGGCCCGACTCGACACCTACCGCTTACAGGGTTAAGGACTATGGCTACACCTTC.

The rearrangement links TRBV4-1 to TRBJ2-7, with 7 bases lining up with TRBD2. Germline values: CDR1 MGHRA, CDR2 YSYEKL. The CDR3 contains 18 residues. J gave up 3 bases and V 0 bases, and 14 bases lay outside the gene matches. CDR3 sequence reads: CASSQEGVGRGRFYEQYF. The CDR3 DNA reads as TGCGCCAGCAGCCAAGAGGGGGTTGGGAGGGGACGATTCTACGAGCAGTACTTC.